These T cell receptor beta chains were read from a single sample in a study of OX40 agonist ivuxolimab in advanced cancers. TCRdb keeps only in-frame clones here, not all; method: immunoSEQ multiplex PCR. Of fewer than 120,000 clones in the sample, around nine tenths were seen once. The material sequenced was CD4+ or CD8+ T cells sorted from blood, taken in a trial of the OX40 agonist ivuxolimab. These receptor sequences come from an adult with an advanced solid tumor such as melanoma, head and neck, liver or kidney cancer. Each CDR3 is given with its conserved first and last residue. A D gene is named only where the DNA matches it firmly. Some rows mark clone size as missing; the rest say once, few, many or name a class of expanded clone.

TGTGCCAGCAGTTCGGACAGGGTAAACACTGAAGCTTTCTTT	CASSSDRVNTEAFF	once	TRBJ1-1	TRBD1	TRBV2
TGTGCCAGCAGACCCGACAGGGAGAACACTGAAGCTTTCTTT	CASRPDRENTEAFF	-	TRBJ1-1	TRBD1	TRBV11-2
TGTGCCATCAGGTCAGACAGTTGGTACGAGCAGTACTTC	CAIRSDSWYEQYF	-	TRBJ2-7	-	TRBV10-3
TGTGCCACCAGCATCGCCCAGCGGCAGATAACCTATGGCTACACCTTC	CATSIAQRQITYGYTF	many	TRBJ1-2	-	TRBV15
TGTGCCAGCAGCTTCGACAGGGGCCCTGGGAACACCATATATTTT	CASSFDRGPGNTIYF	-	TRBJ1-3	TRBD1	TRBV7-3
TGTGCCAGCAGCATGGGGGGTTTAGGGGCCTACGAGCAGTACTTC	CASSMGGLGAYEQYF	-	TRBJ2-7	-	TRBV11-2
TGCGCCAGCAGCCCGGACGGGGGCAGGAACACTGAAGCTTTCTTT	CASSPDGGRNTEAFF	-	TRBJ1-1	-	TRBV5-1
TGTGCCAGCAGTGAAGCGGAAGACAGGTCTCTTCAGTACTTC	CASSEAEDRSLQYF	-	TRBJ2-4	-	TRBV6-1
TGTGCCTGGACAAGGACAAGGCATTACGAGACCCAGTACTTC	CAWTRTRHYETQYF	-	TRBJ2-5	-	TRBV30
TGTGCCAGCAGCTTAAGGGCCCTAAACACTGAAGCTTTCTTT	CASSLRALNTEAFF	-	TRBJ1-1	-	TRBV11-2
TGTGCCAGCAGACCGACTAGCGAGTACAATGAGCAGTTCTTC	CASRPTSEYNEQFF	-	TRBJ2-1	TRBD2	TRBV7-9
TGTGCCAGCAGCGTAGCGCAATACAATGAGCAGTTCTTC	CASSVAQYNEQFF	-	TRBJ2-1	-	TRBV9
TGTGCTAGCAGCGCAATGGGGAAAGATTCACCCCTCCACTTT	CASSAMGKDSPLHF	few	TRBJ1-6	-	TRBV7-7
TGTGCCAGCAGTGGATCCGGGACGGTGAACACTGAAGCTTTCTTT	CASSGSGTVNTEAFF	-	TRBJ1-1	-	TRBV9
TGTGCCAGCAGCTATCCTGGGGGCGATACGCAGTATTTT	CASSYPGGDTQYF	-	TRBJ2-3	-	TRBV7-3
TGTGCCAGCTCACGTCAGGGGTTGAACTATGGCTACACCTTC	CASSRQGLNYGYTF	few	TRBJ1-2	-	TRBV18
TGTGCCAGCAGCTTAGAACGGTTGGGTAATTCACCCCTCCACTTT	CASSLERLGNSPLHF	-	TRBJ1-6	-	TRBV7-9
TGTGCCAGCCTACAGGGGGCGACCGGGGAGCTGTTTTTT	CASLQGATGELFF	-	TRBJ2-2	TRBD1	TRBV28
TGTGCCAGCAGCTTGAGCTGGGGACAGGGGATAGGGGAGCTGTTTTTT	CASSLSWGQGIGELFF	-	TRBJ2-2	TRBD1	TRBV9
TGTGCCTGGAGCCGACCGGGACCCAGCCCCTACGAGCAGTACTTC	CAWSRPGPSPYEQYF	-	TRBJ2-7	-	TRBV30
TGTGCCAGCAGTGAGGGCCAGCAAGAGACCCAGTACTTC	CASSEGQQETQYF	once	TRBJ2-5	-	TRBV2
TGTGCCAGCAGTTTGAGGACGCTGACTGAAGCTTTCTTT	CASSLRTLTEAFF	-	TRBJ1-1	-	TRBV6-6
TGCAGTGCCGGCGCGAGGGCTGAGCAGTTCTTC	CSAGARAEQFF	-	TRBJ2-1	-	TRBV20-1
TGTGCCAGCCGGGGGGGCAACTATGGCTACACCTTC	CASRGGNYGYTF	-	TRBJ1-2	-	TRBV6-1
TGTGCCAGCAGTGAACAACCCCAGGGGAGCTCTGGAAACACCATATATTTT	CASSEQPQGSSGNTIYF	-	TRBJ1-3	-	TRBV2
TGTGCCAGCAGCTTGGCCGGCGACACCGGGGAGCTGTTTTTT	CASSLAGDTGELFF	-	TRBJ2-2	-	TRBV5-4
TGTGCCAGTAGAAGAGGGGGAGGGTCGAACACCGGGGAGCTGTTTTTT	CASRRGGGSNTGELFF	-	TRBJ2-2	-	TRBV19
TGTGCCATCAGTGAGAGGACGGAGGCCTACGAGCAGTACTTC	CAISERTEAYEQYF	-	TRBJ2-7	-	TRBV10-3
TGTGCCAGCAGTTTAGCAACAGGGGGTGAAGCTTTCTTT	CASSLATGGEAFF	-	TRBJ1-1	TRBD1	TRBV27
TGTGCCACCGGACGGGCCTCCTACAATGAGCAGTTCTTC	CATGRASYNEQFF	-	TRBJ2-1	-	TRBV15
TGTGCCAGTAGTATAGATGGAAGGGCCCGAGGTGGGACTGAAGCTTTCTTT	CASSIDGRARGGTEAFF	once	TRBJ1-1	-	TRBV19
TGTGCCAGACCAACAGGGAAGCGAGGTGGGACCCAGTACTTC	CARPTGKRGGTQYF	-	TRBJ2-5	-	TRBV6-4
TGTGCCAGCAGCCCTAAGACTAGCGGTGAGCAGTACTTC	CASSPKTSGEQYF	-	TRBJ2-7	TRBD2	TRBV7-2
TGCGCCAGCAGCTTGGGGACAGGGATACAAGAGACCCAGTACTTC	CASSLGTGIQETQYF	-	TRBJ2-5	TRBD1	TRBV5-1
TGTGCCAGCAGCTCAGACAGGGGCTATGGCTACACCTTC	CASSSDRGYGYTF	-	TRBJ1-2	TRBD1	TRBV7-3
TGTGCCAGCAGTTGGGACGGTTATGGCTACACCTTC	CASSWDGYGYTF	-	TRBJ1-2	-	TRBV2
TGTGCCAGCTCCCAAAACAGGGACTACGAGCAGTACTTC	CASSQNRDYEQYF	-	TRBJ2-7	-	TRBV6-5